This T cell receptor (beta chain) was profiled in a study of cytomegalovirus exposure and HLA in healthy donors. A multiplex PCR was run with 60 Vbeta primers and 13 Jbeta primers. Only in-frame clones appear in the TCRdb table, and some are missing; sequencing was by immunoSEQ multiplex PCR. The sample consists of approximately 100,000 clones, around three quarters of them appearing once. Remarks on this clone: The antigen remains unidentified.

The CDR3 extends over 14 amino acids. V lost 5 bases, J lost 4 bases, and 7 bases stayed unmatched. CDR1 and CDR2 from the germline V gene are SNHLY and FYNNEI. Findings and caveats of the study: TCR beta V- and J-gene trimming, according to a later analysis, was linked to a missense DCLRE1C variant. Donors belonging to an Asian-associated ancestry cluster reportedly showed fewer N-insertions in productive TCRs than the approximately 690-donor mean, according to what a later analysis found. Altogether, 164 TCR beta chains were recorded as cytomegalovirus-associated.

This clonotype originated in a man between 45 and 60 years old in good health and CMV-seropositive. Sample: PBMCs. The chain joins TRBV2 to TRBJ2-7; 8 bases are a match to TRBD1. In DNA form, the CDR3 reads TGTGCCAGCAGTCCTCGGGACAGGTTTTACGAGCAGTACTTC. Its protein is CASSPRDRFYEQYF.